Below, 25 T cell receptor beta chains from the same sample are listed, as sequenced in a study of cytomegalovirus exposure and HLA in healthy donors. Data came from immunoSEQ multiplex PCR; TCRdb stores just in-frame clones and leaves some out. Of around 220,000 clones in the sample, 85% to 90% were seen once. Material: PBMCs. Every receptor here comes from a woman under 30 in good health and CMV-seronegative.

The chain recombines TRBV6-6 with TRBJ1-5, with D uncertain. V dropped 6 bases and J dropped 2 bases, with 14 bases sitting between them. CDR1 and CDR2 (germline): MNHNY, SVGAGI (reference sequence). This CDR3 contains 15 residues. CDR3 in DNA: TGTGCCAGCAGCCACCCCGGTCTGGGCAATCAGCCCCAGCATTTT. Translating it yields CASSHPGLGNQPQHF.

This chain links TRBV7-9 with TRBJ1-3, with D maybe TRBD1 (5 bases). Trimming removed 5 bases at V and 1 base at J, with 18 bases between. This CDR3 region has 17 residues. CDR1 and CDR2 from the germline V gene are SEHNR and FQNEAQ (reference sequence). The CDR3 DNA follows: TGTGCCAGCAGCCCAAACCCTGCCGGGGGATCTGGAAACACCATATATTTT. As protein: CASSPNPAGGSGNTIYF.

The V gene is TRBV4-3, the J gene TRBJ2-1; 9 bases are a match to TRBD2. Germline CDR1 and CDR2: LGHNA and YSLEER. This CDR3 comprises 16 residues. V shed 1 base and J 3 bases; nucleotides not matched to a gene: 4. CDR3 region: CASSQVNSGSYNEQFF. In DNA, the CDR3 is TGCGCCAGCAGCCAAGTCAATAGCGGGAGCTACAATGAGCAGTTCTTC.

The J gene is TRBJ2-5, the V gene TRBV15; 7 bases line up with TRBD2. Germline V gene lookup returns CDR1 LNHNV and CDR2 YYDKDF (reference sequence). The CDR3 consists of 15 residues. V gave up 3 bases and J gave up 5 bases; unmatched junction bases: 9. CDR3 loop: CATSSFAGESETQYF. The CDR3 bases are TGTGCCACCAGCAGTTTCGCGGGAGAGAGTGAGACCCAGTACTTC.

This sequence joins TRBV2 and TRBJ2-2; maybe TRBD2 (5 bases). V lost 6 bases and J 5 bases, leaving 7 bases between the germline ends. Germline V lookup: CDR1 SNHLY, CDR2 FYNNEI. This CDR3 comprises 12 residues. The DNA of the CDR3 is TGTGCCAGCAGGGAGGAAACCGGGGAGCTGTTTTTT. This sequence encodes CASREETGELFF.

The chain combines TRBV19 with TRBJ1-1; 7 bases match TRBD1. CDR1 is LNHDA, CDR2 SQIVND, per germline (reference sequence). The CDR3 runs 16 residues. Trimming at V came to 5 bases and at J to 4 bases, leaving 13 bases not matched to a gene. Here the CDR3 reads CASSYRVRGDGTEAFF. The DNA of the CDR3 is TGTGCCAGTAGTTACCGCGTCAGGGGGGACGGCACTGAAGCTTTCTTT.

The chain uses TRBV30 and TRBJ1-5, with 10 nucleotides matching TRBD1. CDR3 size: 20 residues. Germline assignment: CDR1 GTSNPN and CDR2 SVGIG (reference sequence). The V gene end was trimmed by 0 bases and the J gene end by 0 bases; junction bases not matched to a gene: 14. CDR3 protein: CAWSVRGDRGVRDSNQPQHF. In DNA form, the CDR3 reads TGTGCCTGGAGTGTAAGAGGGGACAGGGGCGTTCGCGATAGCAATCAGCCCCAGCATTTT.

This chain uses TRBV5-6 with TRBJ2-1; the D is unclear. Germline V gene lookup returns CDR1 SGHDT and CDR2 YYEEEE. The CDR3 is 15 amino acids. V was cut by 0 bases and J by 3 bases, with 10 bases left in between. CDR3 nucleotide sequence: TGTGCCAGCAGCTTGGACGGCGGAATCTACAATGAGCAGTTCTTC. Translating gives CASSLDGGIYNEQFF.

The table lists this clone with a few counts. This CDR3 is CASTQGPYGYTF. The CDR3 nucleotides are TGTGCCAGCACCCAGGGTCCCTATGGCTACACCTTC. The chain carries TRBV2 and TRBJ1-2; D may be TRBD1 (5 bases). CDR1 and CDR2 from the germline V gene are SNHLY and FYNNEI. There are 12 residues in the CDR3. V was clipped by 7 bases and J by 4 bases, with 10 bases between them.

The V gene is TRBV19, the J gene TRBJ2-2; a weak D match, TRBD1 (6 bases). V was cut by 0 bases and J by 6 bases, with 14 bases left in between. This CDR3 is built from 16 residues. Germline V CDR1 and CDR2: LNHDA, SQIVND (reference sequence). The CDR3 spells CASSIDVRGSSGELFF. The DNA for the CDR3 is TGTGCCAGTAGTATAGATGTTAGGGGGTCCTCCGGGGAGCTGTTTTTT.

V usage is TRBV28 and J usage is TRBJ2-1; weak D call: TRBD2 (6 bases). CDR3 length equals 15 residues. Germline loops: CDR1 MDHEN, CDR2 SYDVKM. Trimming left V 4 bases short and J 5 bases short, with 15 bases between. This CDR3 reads CASSSRGGTHNEQFF. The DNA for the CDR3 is TGTGCCAGCAGTTCCAGAGGCGGGACCCACAATGAGCAGTTCTTC.

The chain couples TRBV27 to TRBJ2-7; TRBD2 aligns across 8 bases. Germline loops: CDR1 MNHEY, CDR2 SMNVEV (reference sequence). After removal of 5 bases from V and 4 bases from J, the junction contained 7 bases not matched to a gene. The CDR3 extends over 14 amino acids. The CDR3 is CASSPSAGGYEQYF. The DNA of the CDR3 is TGTGCCAGCAGTCCTTCGGCGGGAGGATACGAGCAGTACTTC.

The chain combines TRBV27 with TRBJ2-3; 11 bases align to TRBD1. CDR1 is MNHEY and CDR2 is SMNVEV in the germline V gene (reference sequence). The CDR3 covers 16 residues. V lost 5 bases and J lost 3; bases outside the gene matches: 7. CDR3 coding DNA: TGTGCCAGCAGTGGACAGGGGGCGCGAGGGACAGATACGCAGTATTTT. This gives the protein CASSGQGARGTDTQYF.

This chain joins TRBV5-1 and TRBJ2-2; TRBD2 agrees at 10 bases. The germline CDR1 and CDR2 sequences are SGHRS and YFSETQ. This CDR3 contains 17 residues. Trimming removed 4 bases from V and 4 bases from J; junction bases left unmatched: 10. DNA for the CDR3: TGCGCCAGCAGCCCCCGTAGCGGGAGGAGATCCACCGGGGAGCTGTTTTTT. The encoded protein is CASSPRSGRRSTGELFF.

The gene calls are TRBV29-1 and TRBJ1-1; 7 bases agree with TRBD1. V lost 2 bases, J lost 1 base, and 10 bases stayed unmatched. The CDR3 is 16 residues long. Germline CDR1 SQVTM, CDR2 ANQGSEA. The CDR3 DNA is TGCAGCGTTGAATCGGACAGGCTGGGCTCGAACACTGAAGCTTTCTTT. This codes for CSVESDRLGSNTEAFF. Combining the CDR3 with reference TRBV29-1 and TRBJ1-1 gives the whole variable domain SAVISQKPSRDICQRGTSLTIQCQVDSQVTMMFWYRQQPGQSLTLIATANQGSEATYESGFVIDKFPISRPNLTFSTLTVSNMSPEDSSIYLCSVESDRLGSNTEAFFGQGTRLTVV.

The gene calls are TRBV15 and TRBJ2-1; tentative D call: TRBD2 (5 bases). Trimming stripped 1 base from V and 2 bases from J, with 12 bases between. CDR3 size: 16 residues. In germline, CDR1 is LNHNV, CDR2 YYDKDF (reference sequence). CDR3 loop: CATSRVGRVPYNEQFF. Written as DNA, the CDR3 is TGTGCCACCAGCAGAGTAGGGCGGGTCCCCTACAATGAGCAGTTCTTC.

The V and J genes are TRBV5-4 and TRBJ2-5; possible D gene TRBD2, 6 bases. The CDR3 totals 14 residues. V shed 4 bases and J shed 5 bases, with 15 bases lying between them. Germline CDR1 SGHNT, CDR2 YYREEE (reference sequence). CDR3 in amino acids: CASSQPAGGETQYF. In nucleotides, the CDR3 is TGTGCCAGCAGCCAGCCAGCGGGTGGGGAGACCCAGTACTTC.

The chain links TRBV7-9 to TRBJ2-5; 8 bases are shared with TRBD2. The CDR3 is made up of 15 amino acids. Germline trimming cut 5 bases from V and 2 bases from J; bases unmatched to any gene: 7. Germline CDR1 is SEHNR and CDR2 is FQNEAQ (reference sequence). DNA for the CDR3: TGTGCCAGCAGCGTTCCAACTAGCGGTCAAGAGACCCAGTACTTC. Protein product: CASSVPTSGQETQYF.

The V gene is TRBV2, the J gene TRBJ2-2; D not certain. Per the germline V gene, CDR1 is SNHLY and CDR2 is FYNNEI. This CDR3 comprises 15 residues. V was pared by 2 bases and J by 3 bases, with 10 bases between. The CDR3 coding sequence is TGTGCCAGCAGTGAACCTAGGATGGACACCGGGGAGCTGTTTTTT. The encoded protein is CASSEPRMDTGELFF.

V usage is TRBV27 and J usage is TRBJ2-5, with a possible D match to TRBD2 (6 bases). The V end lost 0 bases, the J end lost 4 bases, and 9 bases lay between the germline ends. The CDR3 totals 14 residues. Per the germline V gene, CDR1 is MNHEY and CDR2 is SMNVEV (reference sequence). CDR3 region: CASSLSGLSETQYF. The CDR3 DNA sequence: TGTGCCAGCAGTTTATCGGGACTGTCAGAGACCCAGTACTTC.

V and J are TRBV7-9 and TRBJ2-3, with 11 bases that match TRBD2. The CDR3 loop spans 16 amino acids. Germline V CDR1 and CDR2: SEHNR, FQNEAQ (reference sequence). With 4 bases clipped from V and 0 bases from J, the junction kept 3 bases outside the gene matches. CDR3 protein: CASSSWTSGSTDTQYF. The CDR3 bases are TGTGCCAGCAGCTCTTGGACTAGCGGGAGCACAGATACGCAGTATTTT.

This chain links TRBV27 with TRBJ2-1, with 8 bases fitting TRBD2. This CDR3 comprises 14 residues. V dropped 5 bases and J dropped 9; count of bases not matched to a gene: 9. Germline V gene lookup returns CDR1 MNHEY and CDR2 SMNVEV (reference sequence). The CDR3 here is CASSPPGLVGEQFF. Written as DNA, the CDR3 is TGTGCCAGCAGTCCCCCGGGACTAGTTGGTGAGCAGTTCTTC.

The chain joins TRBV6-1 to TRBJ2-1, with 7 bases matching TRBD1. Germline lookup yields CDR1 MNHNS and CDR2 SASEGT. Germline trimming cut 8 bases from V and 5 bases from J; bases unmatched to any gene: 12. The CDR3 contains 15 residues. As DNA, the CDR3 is TGTGCCAGCCGGGACAGTGACCTCTGGGACAATGAGCAGTTCTTC. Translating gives CASRDSDLWDNEQFF.

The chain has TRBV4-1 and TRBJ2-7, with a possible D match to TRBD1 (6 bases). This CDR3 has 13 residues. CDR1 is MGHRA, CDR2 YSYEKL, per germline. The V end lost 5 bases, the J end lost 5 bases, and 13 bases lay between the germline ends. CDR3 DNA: TGCGCCAGCAGCTTAACAGGGTTCCACGAGCAGTACTTC. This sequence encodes CASSLTGFHEQYF.

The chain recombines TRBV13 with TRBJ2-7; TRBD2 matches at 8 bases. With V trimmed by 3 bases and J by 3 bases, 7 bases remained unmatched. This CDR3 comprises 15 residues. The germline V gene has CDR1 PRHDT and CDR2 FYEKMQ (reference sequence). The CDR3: CASSFGSGRNYEQYF. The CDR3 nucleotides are TGTGCCAGCAGCTTCGGGAGCGGGAGAAACTACGAGCAGTACTTC.